The source of this TCR beta chain is a study of cytomegalovirus exposure and HLA in healthy donors. Only in-frame clones appear in the TCRdb table, and some are missing; sequencing was by immunoSEQ multiplex PCR. The sample records approximately 110,000 clones, about nine tenths being singletons. This CDR3 has 15 amino acids. Germline loops: CDR1 SGHAT, CDR2 FQDESV (reference sequence). Trimming removed 4 bases from V and 1 base from J; junction bases left unmatched: 2. As for this clone: Its target is not known.

Points from the study as a whole: In the 95 to 150 validation repertoires, a later analysis found that first-cohort TCR clusters tended to co-occur. Among TCR beta chains, those listed as cytomegalovirus-associated numbered about 160. Reportedly, cytomegalovirus status was diagnosed with high sensitivity and specificity.

The specimen was PBMCs. The chain joins TRBV11-1 to TRBJ2-7; the match to TRBD2 covers 12 bases. The origin of this receptor is a woman between 18 and 29 years old in good health and CMV-seronegative. The CDR3 is CASSSSGRASYEQYF. The CDR3 nucleotides read TGTGCCAGCAGCTCTAGCGGGAGGGCTTCCTACGAGCAGTACTTC. Full variable domain (missing parts from reference TRBV11-1 and TRBJ2-7): EAEVAQSPRYKITEKSQAVAFWCDPISGHATLYWYRQILGQGPELLVQFQDESVVDDSQLPKDRFSAERLKGVDSTLKIQPAELGDSAMYLCASSSSGRASYEQYFGPGTRLTVT.